This T cell receptor beta chain emerged from a study of T cell changes during pregnancy in multiple sclerosis. The CDR3 is made up of 16 amino acids. V lost 5 bases and J lost 5; bases outside the gene matches: 6. Germline assignment: CDR1 SGDLS and CDR2 YYNGEE. Measured with immunoSEQ multiplex PCR; TCRdb has only the in-frame clones, and not every one. The sample holds 18,000 or so clones, roughly nine tenths seen once. The sequenced sample was CD8+ T cells from peripheral blood mononuclear cells, obtained in the second trimester of pregnancy. The receptor comes from a female donor in good health, enrolled as a control in a pregnancy study. V is TRBV9 and J is TRBJ2-1; TRBD2 matches at 14 bases. DNA for the CDR3: TGTGCCAGCAGGCGGGGACTAGCGGGGGCTGACAATGAGCAGTTCTTC. It yields the protein CASRRGLAGADNEQFF.